The following is a TCR beta chain sequence with its context. Ten or more counts support this clone. The specificity of this receptor is unknown. No base quality information exists; no much larger clone differs at one position. Before undergoing thyroid surgery, none of the patients had been given any kind of treatment. The study retrospectively analysed patient clinical samples collected from the early 2010s to the late 2010s using T-cell receptor beta sequencing. This entry is derived from a study of metastatic and nonmetastatic thyroid tumors (dated by TCRdb to the early 2020s). Turning to the overall study: Repertoires from peripheral blood and from tumor or nodule tissue samples of malignant and benign thyroid patients were compared.

The paper's findings and limits, for the study overall: In both blood and tumor samples, malignant tumors were reported to have significantly higher TCR beta diversity than benign nodules.

Libraries were prepared through PCR. TCRdb names Illumina HiSeq 4000 as the instrument used. High-throughput sequencing was used to profile the TCR beta-chain CDR3 region of each patient. Processing in the source paper ran as follows. The researchers built a classifier to tell apart papillary thyroid cancer patients with distant metastasis, based on CDR3 differences among clinicopathological groups. Repertoire diversity was assessed with the Shannon index, and tumor-blood repertoire similarity with the Morisita-Horn index. In-frame beta chains were kept once TCRdb had trimmed the public reads at Q25 with fastp and called clones with MiXCR. The V and J calls follow TCRdb's processing rather than the paper's. The sample table contains 45,000 or so clones; only one count was recorded for less than 4.5% of them. The ten most abundant clones make up 8% to 10% of the sample. Trimmed from V: 1 base; trimmed from J: 1 base; junction bases lacking a gene match: 18. CDR1 and CDR2 are read off the germline V gene (reference sequence) as DFQATT and SNEGSKA. The CDR3 runs 19 amino acids, cysteine and phenylalanine included. Solely the CDR3 DNA is kept, with 57 bases framed from the first base.

Sample: blood. The rearranged segments are TRBV20-1 and TRBJ2-7; 8 bases in the junction line up with TRBD2. The clonotype originates from a female donor with papillary thyroid cancer or a benign thyroid nodule (not recorded which). Some clones in this sample may be carry-over from other donors' samples. The DNA is as follows: TGCAGTGCTAGAGTCCGACCAACGGTAGCGGGGATTGGATCCTACGAGCAGTACTTC. Its translation reads: CSARVRPTVAGIGSYEQYF.